This T cell receptor beta chain was profiled in a study of cytomegalovirus exposure and HLA in healthy donors (dated by TCRdb to 2017 to 2019). General notes on the study: An earlier analysis of approximately 640 of the donors reported approximately 300 Gb of sequence data and some 120 million unique TCR beta sequences from some 180 million T cells. HLA typing covered class I and class II loci at four-digit resolution. The study was designed to test whether signatures of past pathogen exposure could be identified by cataloging public T cell receptors. Every repertoire in the discovery cohort had been generated on one and the same sequencing platform. Rather than drawing on any new phenotypic data, the later analysis identified candidate immune exposures from TCR beta sequences and the way those sequences occurred across donors. The T cell repertoires of several hundred subjects were profiled by immunosequencing and related to cytomegalovirus serostatus. Approximately 300 gigabases of sequencing data and around 87 million unique TCR sequences were included in an early release covering roughly 600 HLA-typed donors. Alongside the repertoire data, information on donor age, sex, ethnicity and CMV serostatus was compiled. Among 398 genotyped donors of the cohort, an average of approximately 240,000 unique TCR beta nucleotide sequences was sequenced per donor, of which roughly 18% were non-productive. Of the 398 genotyped donors, 65% to 90% were placed in the genetic ancestry cluster associated with self-reported Caucasian donors. Because of strong linkage in the cohort, 4 to 6 DR-DQ haplotypes were treated as single units for association and clustering. Besides the first cohort of hundreds of subjects, a separate validation cohort made up of 95 to 150 different subjects was used. The number of donors typed differed by locus, with 629-630 for A, B, C, DRB1 and DQB1, roughly 520 for DQA1, nearly 610 for DPA1, and 472 for DPB1. To predict cytomegalovirus infection status, the study brought together high-throughput TCR immunosequencing, statistical association of individual TCRs with disease status, and machine learning. To decide whether each TCR beta V gene segment behaved as functional or pseudogenic, an earlier analysis of some 580 of the donors relied on high-throughput TCR beta sequencing. In a later analysis, previously published TCR beta repertoires from 600 to 850 donors were re-analyzed and high-resolution HLA genotyping was added so that TCR occurrence patterns could be studied. A later genetic analysis took genome-wide SNP genotypes for about three fifths of the roughly 670 donors and used that subset as a discovery cohort.

What the research found in general, with its limitations: A later analysis found that HLA-associated TCR beta chains were more clonally expanded and had lower generation probabilities than equally common non-associated chains. The authors suggested that the approach could potentially be generalized to other disease states and immunological phenotypes. In a later analysis, TCR association rates were found to vary across HLA loci, with the most associated TCRs seen for DRB1 alleles and the fewest for HLA-C alleles. Cytomegalovirus status was reported to be diagnosed by the classifier with high specificity and sensitivity in both the original and validation cohorts. Assigning TCR associations to individual alleles was difficult when HLA alleles, especially DR and DQ, strongly co-occurred. Because HLA typing was missing for some donors at each locus, association tests included only the typed subset. Around 16 rarely observed V segments, including chromosome 9 orphons, were excluded from the earlier analysis of almost 600 of the donors because counts were too low. Correlated functional status among segregating V segments might be attributable to linkage disequilibrium, but an unknown experimental factor could not be ruled out. A cluster of highly shared sequence variants was judged likely to be a technical artifact of the sequencing pipeline. V-gene and J-gene trimming of TCR beta chains was associated with a missense DCLRE1C variant in a later genetic analysis, and the association was replicated in an independent cohort. Specific HLA alleles were associated with 16,951 TCR beta sequences at a false discovery rate of 0.05 in a later analysis. In the study, about 150 TCR beta chains were listed as associated with cytomegalovirus. This cohort had only TCR beta chains sequenced, and the lack of alpha or paired-chain data limited which features could be detected. For the cohort, immune exposure information was limited to CMV serostatus. According to a later analysis, most CMV-associated TCR beta chains appeared to be HLA-restricted, and the HLA associations seemed to be driven largely by CMV exposure. A further reported finding was that TCR beta sequences accurately predicted the HLA-A and HLA-B alleles for most subjects in the first cohort. Roughly uniform sequencing depth across donors was assumed in presence/absence analyses, although this assumption may not hold. Several of the top co-occurrence clusters appeared to be linked to parvovirus B19, influenza, CMV and Epstein-Barr virus, according to a later analysis. In vitro tests confirmed that a few of the cytomegalovirus-associated TCR beta chains recognize cytomegalovirus antigens. According to a later genetic analysis, donors in an Asian-associated ancestry cluster had fewer N-insertions in productive TCRs than the approximately 610-donor mean. Most TCR sequences were observed very rarely across donors, whereas some public TCRs were present in many individuals. The 87-base-pair reads could not distinguish some IMGT-functional V segments, including TRBV6-2 and TRBV6-3, so those segments were excluded. In an earlier analysis of some 500 of the donors, most TCR beta V segments were observed in productive rearrangements about 87% or about 30% of the time, broadly matching IMGT annotations.

The library was generated by the immunoSEQ multiplex PCR assay. The multiplex PCR relied on a mix of 60 forward primers for TCR Vbeta segments and 13 reverse primers for TCR Jbeta segments. Amplification of the CDR3 region of rearranged TCR beta genes was performed with a multiplex PCR assay on genomic DNA. The amplified TCR beta libraries were sequenced on the Illumina HiSeq System as 87-base-pair reads. In the authors' own workflow: A later analysis tallied roughly 80 million unique TCR beta chains across the 666 repertoires, and 10 million to 11 million of those chains were shared by two or more donors. To remove PCR and sequencing errors, raw reads were error-corrected and collapsed into unique sequences using a nearest-neighbor algorithm that merged closely related sequences. To assign V, D and J gene segments, CDR3 sequences were aligned to IMGT reference sequences. For a sequence to be retained, at least a six-nucleotide match to both a V gene segment and a J gene segment was required. Rearrangements were classified as productive when the CDR3 lacked stop codons and remained in frame with V and J, and all other rearrangements were classified as non-productive. Following IMGT convention, CDR3 was defined as the stretch from the second conserved V-encoded cysteine up to the conserved J-encoded phenylalanine. In an earlier analysis of more than 550 of the donors, sequences lacking an unambiguous match to a single V gene segment were excluded. An earlier analysis of just under 600 of the donors called V segments functional above 56.7% productive rearrangements and segregating when the between-donor standard deviation exceeded 5%. A statistical classification framework was built for diagnosing cytomegalovirus status from the catalog of TCR beta chain sequences. A later analysis assigned V and J genes by comparing TCR nucleotide sequences with IMGT/GENE-DB human TR gene sequences. The TCRdist pipeline was used in a later analysis to assign CDR3 sequences and most-parsimonious VDJ recombination scenarios. In a later analysis, every TCR beta chain was defined by the combination of its CDR3 amino acid sequence and its V-gene family, and reads without a unique V-gene family were dropped. As a way to deal with suspected cross-contamination and a sequencing artifact, a later analysis dropped hundreds of nucleotide sequences that were highly shared and had low generation probability. In a later analysis, a clonal expansion index was calculated for each public chain from normalized within-repertoire ranks of inferred template counts. A later analysis computed generation probabilities with a VDJ recombination model fitted to out-of-frame rearrangements, and checked the results against IGoR. A later analysis scored TCR-TCR, TCR-HLA and TCR-CMV co-occurrence with hypergeometric tests, applying a repertoire-size bias correction to TCR pairs. False discovery rates were estimated in a later analysis by permuting HLA or CMV assignments 20 times. In a later analysis, co-occurring TCRs were grouped using DBSCAN, with TCRdist sequence similarity added in when clustering inside HLA-allele-positive subsets. Repertoires with fewer than 30,000 or more than 120,000 public chains were left out of co-occurrence clustering, as were roughly five repertoires with anomalous nucleotide sharing. TCRdb stores this immuneACCESS table with in-frame sequences only. Part of the clones is absent; in the studies checked, under half of the shortfall reflects unresolved V genes, and no reason is known for the rest. The V and J calls and clone size were taken over from that table, and D and trimming were inferred from the DNA. The sample data list roughly 54,000 clones, and about 71% of these were observed just once. The ten largest clonotypes hold roughly a fifth of the sample.

In total, approximately 690 healthy bone marrow donors made up the cohort. Cohort members were all nominally healthy when sampled, although unrecorded immune exposures were likely present. The donor was CMV seropositive and was included in the group of 250 to 350 seropositive cohort members. A peripheral blood sample was provided by each donor, and peripheral blood mononuclear cells were used for TCR beta sequencing. Genomic DNA extraction from the blood cell samples was performed with the Qiagen DNeasy Blood Extraction Kit. Trimming costs V 4 bases and J 10 bases, and their ends lie 18 bases apart. In the germline V gene, CDR1 corresponds to SGHTA and CDR2 to FQGNSA. CDR3 length: 14 amino acids, cysteine to phenylalanine. Only the CDR3 DNA stays, 42 bases, in frame from base 1. A single count supports this clone. Its antigen specificity is not known. Base qualities were left out, and no much larger clone turns up one base away.

The sequenced material came from PBMCs. The sequence links TRBV7-2 to TRBJ2-3; TRBD2 is a weak D gene call, 6 bases matching. This receptor was identified in a woman in her sixties or seventies in good health and CMV-seropositive. DNA sequence: TGTGCCAGCAGCTCCCTTCGGTTGGGGACTCCGCAGTATTTT. Its amino acids are CASSSLRLGTPQYF.